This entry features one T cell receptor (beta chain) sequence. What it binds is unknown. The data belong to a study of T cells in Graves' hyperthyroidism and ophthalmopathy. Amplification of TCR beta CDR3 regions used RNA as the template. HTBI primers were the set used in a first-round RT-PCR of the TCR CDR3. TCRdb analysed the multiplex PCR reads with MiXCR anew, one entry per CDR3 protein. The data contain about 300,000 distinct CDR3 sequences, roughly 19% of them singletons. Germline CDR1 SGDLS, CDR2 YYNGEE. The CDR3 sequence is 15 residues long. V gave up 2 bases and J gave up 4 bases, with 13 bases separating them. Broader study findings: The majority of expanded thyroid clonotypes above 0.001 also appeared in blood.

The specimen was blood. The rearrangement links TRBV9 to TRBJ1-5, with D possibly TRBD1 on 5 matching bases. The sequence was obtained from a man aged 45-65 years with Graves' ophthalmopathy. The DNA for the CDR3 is TGTGCCAGCAGCGTGGATTTGACAGATAATCAGCCCCAGCATTTT. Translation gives CASSVDLTDNQPQHF.